Below are 24 T cell receptor beta chains sequenced from a single sample in a study of T cells in women clearing cervical HPV infection. TCRdb's table, derived via immunoSEQ multiplex PCR, lists solely in-frame clones and lacks some. The data include tens of thousands of clones; the top ten clones carry more than 0.8%. Material for sequencing was blood buffy coat. Receptors were obtained from a woman between 18 and 69 years old with a cervical HPV16 infection that either progressed to CIN3+ or cleared (not recorded which).

With respect to this clone: The CDR3 extends 3 residues past the end of the read, so its final part is completed from the germline J gene. The gene calls are TRBV30 and TRBJ2-6, with D maybe TRBD1 (6 bases). CDR1 is GTSNPN and CDR2 is SVGIG in the germline V gene (reference sequence). Deletions cut 5 bases from V and 3 bases from J, with 8 bases between. The CDR3 has 13 amino acids. The CDR3 reads CAWETGGANVLTF. The DNA read from the CDR3 is TGTGCCTGGGAGACAGGTGGGGCCAACGTC. Full variable domain (rest looked up from reference TRBV30 and TRBJ2-6): SQTIHQWPATLVQPVGSPLSLECTVEGTSNPNLYWYRQAAGRGLQLLFYSVGIGQISSEVPQNLSASRPQDRQFILSSKKLLLSDSGFYLCAWETGGANVLTFGAGSRLTVL.

Worth noting for this clone: The read stops 3 residues short of the end of the CDR3; the missing end is completed from the germline J gene. The rearrangement uses TRBV27 and TRBJ2-3; 7 bases fit TRBD2. This CDR3 is built from 16 residues. V gave up 6 bases and J gave up 4 bases; unmatched junction bases: 13. Germline V gene data show CDR1 as MNHEY and CDR2 as SMNVEV (reference sequence). The CDR3 reads CASSPSRAGTPDTQYF. CDR3 DNA, as far as it was read: TGTGCCAGCAGCCCCTCCAGAGCGGGGACCCCAGATACG.

A word on this clone: The read falls 3 residues short of the CDR3 end, and the missing part is taken from the germline J gene. The chain recombines TRBV7-9 with TRBJ1-4; D is unresolved. The CDR3 loop spans 14 amino acids. Germline CDR1 and CDR2: SEHNR and FQNEAQ (reference sequence). Trimming cost V 5 bases and J 3 bases, with 10 bases left between them. This CDR3 is CASSETGANEKLFF. The CDR3 bases that were read are TGTGCCAGCAGCGAAACCGGGGCTAATGAAAAA.

Regarding this clone: Coverage ceases 3 residues before the CDR3 finishes, and the germline J gene fills in the end. V usage is TRBV20-1 and J usage is TRBJ1-2, with 7 bases lining up with TRBD1. The CDR3 contains 13 residues. Germline V lookup: CDR1 DFQATT, CDR2 SNEGSKA (reference sequence). CDR3 region: CSARLSGQWGYTF. The CDR3 bases that were read are TGCAGTGCTCGGCTCTCGGGACAGTGGGGC.

Concerning this clone: The read gets to within 3 residues of the CDR3 end, and the germline J gene fills in the rest. The genes are TRBV19 and TRBJ2-7; 7 bases fit TRBD2. CDR3 length: 16 amino acids. Losses at the gene ends were 5 bases for V and 6 bases for J; bases not matched to a gene: 16. Germline loops: CDR1 LNHDA, CDR2 SQIVND (reference sequence). The CDR3 here is CASSVSPGLSNLEQYF. The covered CDR3 bases are TGTGCCAGTAGTGTTTCTCCGGGACTATCTAATCTCGAG.

Concerning this clone: The read stops 3 residues short of the end of the CDR3; the missing end is completed from the germline J gene. This sequence joins TRBV4-1 and TRBJ2-2; D might be TRBD2 (7 bases). Trimming shortened V by 4 bases and J by 4 bases, and 13 bases separated the two germline ends. Per germline, CDR1 MGHRA and CDR2 YSYEKL. This CDR3 spans 15 amino acids. The CDR3 reads CASSPRGGGTGELFF. The sequenced part of the CDR3 DNA is TGCGCCAGCAGCCCTAGGGGGGGTGGCACCGGGGAG.

Concerning this clone itself: The read terminates 3 residues ahead of where the CDR3 ends, so the germline J gene completes it. J is TRBJ1-2 and V is TRBV5-5, with no clear D. Looked up from germline, CDR1 is SGHKS and CDR2 is YYEKEE (reference sequence). The CDR3 is made up of 14 amino acids. Trimming shortened V by 6 bases and J by 3 bases, and 15 bases separated the two germline ends. The covered CDR3 bases are TGTGCCAGCAAGCTGACATGGGCCGACTATGGC. This codes for CASKLTWADYG. The CDR3 in full is CASKLTWADYGYTF.

As regards this clone: The CDR3 end is not reached by the read, which stops 3 residues before it; the germline J gene fills it in. The gene calls are TRBV7-6 and TRBJ2-3; 8 bases agree with TRBD2. This CDR3 is 17 amino acids long. Germline values: CDR1 SGHVS, CDR2 FNYEAQ. V shed 3 bases and J 0 bases; nucleotides not matched to a gene: 8. This CDR3 reads CASSFRGGGFSTDTQYF. The sequenced CDR3 bases are TGTGCCAGCAGCTTCCGTGGCGGGGGGTTTAGCACAGATACG.

Remarks on this clone: The read halts 3 residues ahead of the CDR3 end, with the missing end drawn from the germline J gene. The rearrangement uses TRBV19 and TRBJ1-6; D not resolved. The V and J ends lost 8 bases and 5 bases respectively, with 16 bases between them. The CDR3 totals 15 residues. CDR1 and CDR2 from the germline V gene are LNHDA and SQIVND (reference sequence). The CDR3 protein is CASRHPGRDNSPLHF. The sequenced CDR3 bases are TGTGCCAGTCGACACCCAGGTCGAGATAATTCACCC.

As regards this clone: Read coverage stops 3 residues before the CDR3 terminus; the germline J gene supplies the remainder. This chain connects TRBV28 to TRBJ2-4; the match to TRBD1 covers 8 bases. Germline-derived CDR1 and CDR2 are MDHEN and SYDVKM. Losses at the gene ends were 3 bases for V and 3 bases for J; bases not matched to a gene: 7. CDR3 size: 16 residues. This CDR3 reads CASSFPGGIGKNIQYF. The covered CDR3 bases are TGTGCCAGCAGTTTCCCAGGGGGCATCGGCAAAAACATT.

Details on this clone: The CDR3 end lies 3 residues beyond the end of the read and is filled in from the germline J gene. The rearrangement joins TRBV3-1 (or the pseudogene TRBV3-2) to TRBJ2-7, with unresolved D. V lost 4 bases to trimming and J lost 1 base, with 11 bases between them. CDR1 LGHDT and CDR2 YNNKEL come from the germline V gene (reference sequence). The CDR3 contains 14 residues. The CDR3: CASSLQTTSYEQYF. The sequenced CDR3 bases are TGTGCCAGCAGCCTCCAAACTACTTCCTACGAG.

As concerns this clone: The read finishes 3 residues shy of the CDR3 end, and the germline J gene is used to complete it. The chain has TRBV7-7 and TRBJ2-3; D is unresolved. This CDR3 contains 12 residues. Germline CDR1 SSHAT, CDR2 FNYEAQ (reference sequence). Here the CDR3 reads CASIDTEETQYF. Incomplete CDR3 DNA: TGTGCCAGCATTGACACCGAAGAGACG.

Notes on this clone: The CDR3 is cut off 3 residues early in the read; its end comes from the germline J gene. The rearrangement joins TRBV2 to TRBJ2-7, with 7 nucleotides matching TRBD2. Losses at the gene ends were 8 bases for V and 0 bases for J; bases not matched to a gene: 10. The CDR3 runs to 15 residues. CDR1 and CDR2 (germline): SNHLY, FYNNEI. Incomplete CDR3 DNA: TGTGCCAGCCCGCCTAGGCGGGGGAGCTCCTACGAG. It encodes CASPPRRGSSYE. The CDR3 in its entirety is CASPPRRGSSYEQYF.

A note on this clone: The DNA ends 3 residues before the CDR3 does, and the rest of the CDR3 is filled in from the germline J gene. The V and J genes are TRBV4-1 and TRBJ2-7; TRBD2 might be the D (6 bases). V lost 5 bases, J lost 5 bases, and 13 bases lay in between. The CDR3 has 13 amino acids. The germline V gene encodes CDR1 MGHRA and CDR2 YSYEKL. The CDR3 sequence: CASSTPGVDEQYF. CDR3 DNA, as far as it was read: TGCGCCAGCAGCACCCCGGGGGTTGACGAG.

The chain's CDR3 is CAWSRARTDTQYF. The covered CDR3 bases are TGTGCCTGGAGTAGAGCCCGTACAGATACG. V gene TRBV30 combines with J gene TRBJ2-3; D not certain. The read ends 3 residues early relative to the CDR3; the germline J gene fills the gap. Germline lookup yields CDR1 GTSNPN and CDR2 SVGIG (reference sequence). Deletions cut 2 bases from V and 3 bases from J, with 9 bases between. CDR3 length: 13 residues.

Turning to this clone: The sequenced fragment ends 3 residues before the CDR3 boundary, so the rest is inferred from the germline J gene. The J gene is TRBJ1-1, the V gene TRBV29-1; no clear D gene. The CDR3 sequence is 13 residues long. Trimming shortened V by 4 bases and J by 0 bases, and 9 bases separated the two germline ends. Germline assignment: CDR1 SQVTM and CDR2 ANQGSEA. CDR3 sequence reads: CSVVVLMNTEAFF. CDR3 bases read: TGCAGCGTTGTTGTTTTAATGAACACTGAA.

Of note for this clone: The read stops 3 residues short of the end of the CDR3; the missing end is completed from the germline J gene. V and J are TRBV4-2 and TRBJ2-3; D might be TRBD2 (6 bases). CDR1 is LGHNA and CDR2 is YNFKEQ in the germline V gene. The CDR3 has 16 residues. The ends were cut back, 0 bases at V and 0 bases at J, with 10 bases in the middle. CDR3 region: CASSQDPSGSTDTQYF. The part of the CDR3 DNA that was read is TGTGCCAGCAGCCAAGATCCCAGCGGGAGCACAGATACG.

As concerns this clone: From the germline J gene comes the end of the CDR3, since the read stops 3 residues before it. The V gene is TRBV19, the J gene TRBJ2-7; 7 positions match TRBD2. CDR1 LNHDA and CDR2 SQIVND come from the germline V gene (reference sequence). The CDR3 covers 17 residues. The ends lost 0 bases at V and 0 bases at J; junction bases unmatched: 8. The CDR3 loop reads CASSIDGGDCSSYEQYF. The CDR3 bases that were read are TGTGCCAGTAGTATAGATGGGGGGGACTGTAGCTCCTACGAG.

About this clone: Read data end 3 residues before the CDR3 end; the end is taken from the germline J gene. V and J are TRBV19 and TRBJ2-1; D is undetermined. Germline V gene data show CDR1 as LNHDA and CDR2 as SQIVND (reference sequence). V was pared by 0 bases and J by 7 bases, with 16 bases between. This CDR3 spans 16 amino acids. The CDR3 here is CASSIEAPWSLNEQFF. The DNA read from the CDR3 is TGTGCCAGTAGTATAGAGGCCCCTTGGTCCCTGAATGAG.

The CDR3 protein is CASSLDTFSYNEQFF. The sequenced part of the CDR3 DNA is TGTGCCAGCAGCTTAGACACATTCTCCTACAATGAG. This sequence joins TRBV7-9 and TRBJ2-1, with unresolved D. The CDR3 end is not reached by the read, which stops 3 residues before it; the germline J gene fills it in. V was shortened by 1 base and J by 0 bases, with 7 bases between the two germline ends. The germline V gene has CDR1 SEHNR and CDR2 FQNEAQ (reference sequence). The CDR3 contains 15 residues.

Concerning this clone itself: Read sequence stops 3 residues before the CDR3 end, and the germline J gene provides the missing end. The rearrangement uses TRBV19 and TRBJ1-6; no clear D. Looked up from germline, CDR1 is LNHDA and CDR2 is SQIVND (reference sequence). V gave up 5 bases and J gave up 10 bases, with 9 bases separating them. CDR3 size: 12 residues. The DNA read from the CDR3 is TGTGCCAGTAGTGTGCCTCGGTCACCC. Encoded protein: CASSVPRSP. The full CDR3 protein reads CASSVPRSPLHF.

Regarding this clone: The sequence runs out 3 residues before the end of the CDR3; the remainder is reconstructed from the germline J gene. The V and J genes are TRBV20-1 and TRBJ1-4; possible D gene TRBD1, 5 bases. Looked up from germline, CDR1 is DFQATT and CDR2 is SNEGSKA (reference sequence). The CDR3 is 14 amino acids. V dropped 6 bases and J dropped 0 bases, with 11 bases sitting between them. The covered CDR3 bases are TGCAGTGCCAGGGAGCGACCAACTAATGAAAAA. It is translated as CSARERPTNEK. The whole CDR3 protein is CSARERPTNEKLFF.

With respect to this clone: The CDR3 end falls 3 residues outside the read, so it is completed with the germline J gene. This chain links TRBV2 with TRBJ2-7, with 9 positions matching TRBD1. The CDR3 sequence is 16 residues long. Germline lookup yields CDR1 SNHLY and CDR2 FYNNEI. V was clipped by 2 bases and J by 2 bases; unmatched bases: 7. Partial CDR3 DNA: TGTGCCAGCAGTGAACGAGGGACAGGGATCCCCTACGAG. This translates into CASSERGTGIPYE. The whole CDR3 sequence reads CASSERGTGIPYEQYF. Full variable domain (remainder filled in from reference TRBV2 and TRBJ2-7): EPEVTQTPSHQVTQMGQEVILRCVPISNHLYFYWYRQILGQKVEFLVSFYNNEISEKSEIFDDQFSVERPDGSNFTLKIRSTKLEDSAMYFCASSERGTGIPYEQYFGPGTRLTVT.

As regards this clone: The read comes to an end 3 residues before the CDR3 does, leaving the germline J gene to fill in the end. This chain uses TRBV7-7 with TRBJ1-2, with D possibly matching TRBD1 (5 bases). The CDR3 has 16 amino acids. Germline loops: CDR1 SSHAT, CDR2 FNYEAQ (reference sequence). CDR3 sequence: CASSPASGGSTDTYTF. The covered CDR3 bases are TGTGCCAGCAGCCCTGCTAGCGGGGGAAGCACAGATACC.